One and the same sample provided the 13 T cell receptor beta chains below, sequenced in a study of T cells in Graves' hyperthyroidism and ophthalmopathy. RNA transcripts were the template for amplifying TCR beta CDR3 regions. Using the HTBI primer set, a first-round RT-PCR was run on the TCR CDR3. From the multiplex PCR reads, TCRdb called clonotypes with MiXCR, one entry per CDR3 protein. The table shows more than 350,000 distinct CDR3 sequences, with roughly 15% occurring only once. The sequenced sample was blood. Receptors were obtained from a woman in her twenties or thirties with Graves' hyperthyroidism that later progressed to Graves' ophthalmopathy.

This clonotype was recorded at least ten times. The V and J genes are TRBV27 and TRBJ2-7, with a tentative D call TRBD1 (6 bases). The V and J ends lost 5 bases and 0 bases respectively, with 11 bases between them. Per the germline V gene, CDR1 is MNHEY and CDR2 is SMNVEV (reference sequence). This CDR3 is 14 amino acids long. Here the CDR3 reads CASSATGHSYEQYF. The CDR3 DNA follows: TGTGCCAGCAGTGCTACAGGGCACTCCTACGAGCAGTACTTC.

This clonotype was counted only a few times. J is TRBJ2-2 and V is TRBV10-3; either TRBD1 or TRBD2 may supply D (5 bases each). Per germline, CDR1 ENHRY and CDR2 SYGVKD. There are 14 residues in the CDR3. Trimming stripped 11 bases from V and 5 bases from J, with 18 bases between. CDR3 DNA sequence: TGTGCCTCCCTGAGGGGAGTGAGGACCGGGGAGCTGTTTTTT. Translating gives CASLRGVRTGELFF.

This clonotype was observed a handful of times. J is TRBJ1-2 and V is TRBV19, with no clear D. Per germline, CDR1 LNHDA and CDR2 SQIVND (reference sequence). V lost 5 bases and J 7 bases, leaving 11 bases between the germline ends. The CDR3 loop spans 12 amino acids. The CDR3 bases are TGTGCCAGTAGTCTCTGGGCGGGTGGCTACACCTTC. Translating it yields CASSLWAGGYTF. Variable domain in full (rest from reference TRBV19 and TRBJ1-2): DGGITQSPKYLFRKEGQNVTLSCEQNLNHDAMYWYRQDPGQGLRLIYYSQIVNDFQKGDIAEGYSVSREKKESFPLTVTSAQKNPTAFYLCASSLWAGGYTFGSGTRLTVV.

The genes are TRBV7-2 and TRBJ1-5, with 7 bases identical to TRBD1. V dropped 7 bases and J dropped 4; count of bases not matched to a gene: 7. CDR1 and CDR2 from the germline V gene are SGHTA and FQGNSA. This CDR3 comprises 14 residues. Here the CDR3 reads CASKGQSANQPQHF. CDR3 nucleotides: TGTGCCAGCAAGGGACAGTCGGCAAATCAGCCCCAGCATTTT.

On this clonotype itself: A single base separates this from a much larger clone, so it may be a read error. The V call is TRBV7-2, the J call TRBJ2-1; D not certain. The CDR3 consists of 13 residues. V was shortened by 5 bases and J by 12 bases, with 17 bases between the two germline ends. CDR1 SGHTA and CDR2 FQGNSA come from the germline V gene. The DNA for the CDR3 is TGTGCCAGCAGCGACCCTGACTCGGGTCCGCAGTTCTTC. Translated, it gives CASSDPDSGPQFF.

This clonotype was observed at least ten times. This chain connects TRBV20-1 to TRBJ1-1, with D tentatively TRBD1 (6 bases). CDR1 is DFQATT and CDR2 is SNEGSKA in the germline V gene (reference sequence). V was clipped by 0 bases and J by 10 bases, with 9 bases between them. This CDR3 contains 11 residues. CDR3 in amino acids: CSARDPDRAFF. The CDR3 DNA is TGCAGTGCTAGAGATCCGGACAGAGCTTTCTTT.

In this sample, this clonotype turned up a few times. The chain uses TRBV18 and TRBJ1-1, with D maybe TRBD1 (5 bases). Germline assignment: CDR1 KGHSH and CDR2 LQKENI. This CDR3 contains 15 residues. Trimming removed 5 bases at V and 2 bases at J, with 15 bases between. The CDR3 spells CASSDRQSFNTEAFF. The CDR3 nucleotides are TGTGCCAGCTCAGATAGACAGAGCTTTAACACTGAAGCTTTCTTT.

This clonotype was picked up many times. The chain has TRBV12-3 or TRBV12-4 and TRBJ2-2, with 11 positions matching TRBD2. The CDR3 extends over 15 amino acids. V lost 5 bases, J lost 7 bases, and 6 bases stayed unmatched. The CDR3 region has the DNA TGTGCCAGCAGTCGTAGCGGGGGGGCCATCGGGGAGCTGTTTTTT. Its translation: CASSRSGGAIGELFF.

This clonotype showed up just a few times. The chain uses TRBV5-1 and TRBJ2-1; D uncertain. Between the trimmed V and J ends, which lost 4 bases and 7 bases, there was a span of 18 bases. Germline V gives CDR1 SGHRS, CDR2 YFSETQ. This CDR3 is 15 amino acids long. The CDR3 sequence is CASSLPETAANEQFF. CDR3 DNA: TGCGCCAGCAGCCTTCCTGAGACTGCAGCGAATGAGCAGTTCTTC.

The chain joins TRBV5-1 to TRBJ1-1, with a tentative D call TRBD1 (6 bases). The CDR3 contains 13 residues. V lost 0 bases and J 9 bases, leaving 12 bases between the germline ends. In germline, CDR1 is SGHRS, CDR2 YFSETQ. The CDR3 DNA is TGCGCCAGCAGCTTGGGGACAGCTTGGCAAGCTTTCTTT. It yields the protein CASSLGTAWQAFF.

This clonotype was detected ten times or more. The chain links TRBV12-3 or TRBV12-4 to TRBJ2-7, with D possibly TRBD2 on 6 matching bases. This CDR3 contains 14 residues. V lost 3 bases to trimming and J lost 4 bases, with 13 bases between them. The CDR3 nucleotides are TGTGCCAGCAGTTTTGGGGGGTCTATTTACGAGCAGTACTTC. It codes for CASSFGGSIYEQYF.

In this sample, this clonotype turned up a few times. A single base separates this from a much larger clone, so it may be a read error. The rearrangement uses TRBV10-3 and TRBJ2-7, with D perhaps matching TRBD1 or TRBD2 (7 bases each). CDR1 and CDR2 from the germline V gene are ENHRY and SYGVKD. Trimming cost V 5 bases and J 5 bases, with 31 bases left between them. The CDR3 has 19 residues. The CDR3 protein is CAISKGTAGTNGGNNEQYF. CDR3 DNA: TGTGCCATCAGTAAAGGGACAGCCGGGACTAACGGGGGGAATAACGAGCAGTACTTC.

This clonotype showed up many times. The genes are TRBV6-1 and TRBJ1-6; the D is unclear. V dropped 5 bases and J dropped 7 bases, with 9 bases sitting between them. CDR3 length equals 13 residues. Germline assignment: CDR1 MNHNS and CDR2 SASEGT. CDR3 amino acids: CASSNDGNSPLHF. The CDR3 nucleotides read TGTGCCAGCAGTAACGATGGGAATTCACCCCTCCACTTT.